This T cell receptor beta chain was observed in a study of T cells in Graves' hyperthyroidism and ophthalmopathy. V was pared by 2 bases and J by 0 bases, with 13 bases between. The CDR3 is 16 amino acids. The V gene's germline CDR1 is SGHTA and CDR2 FQGTGA. RNA transcripts served as the template for amplifying TCR beta CDR3 regions. The primer set for the first-round RT-PCR of the TCR CDR3 was HTBI. TCRdb reprocessed the multiplex PCR reads via MiXCR and lists one record per CDR3 protein. The table lists about 200,000 distinct CDR3 sequences, less than 20% of them singletons. A patient was excluded if there was uncontrolled infection, other autoimmune disease, pregnancy or lactation. Ten or more counts support this clonotype.

The genes are TRBV7-3 and TRBJ1-1; possible D gene TRBD1, 5 bases. Specimen: blood. The receptor's source is a woman between 50 and 59 years old with Graves' hyperthyroidism. CDR3 in amino acids: CASSLRAGTLNTEAFF. The CDR3 bases are TGTGCCAGCAGCTTACGGGCAGGGACTTTGAACACTGAAGCTTTCTTT.